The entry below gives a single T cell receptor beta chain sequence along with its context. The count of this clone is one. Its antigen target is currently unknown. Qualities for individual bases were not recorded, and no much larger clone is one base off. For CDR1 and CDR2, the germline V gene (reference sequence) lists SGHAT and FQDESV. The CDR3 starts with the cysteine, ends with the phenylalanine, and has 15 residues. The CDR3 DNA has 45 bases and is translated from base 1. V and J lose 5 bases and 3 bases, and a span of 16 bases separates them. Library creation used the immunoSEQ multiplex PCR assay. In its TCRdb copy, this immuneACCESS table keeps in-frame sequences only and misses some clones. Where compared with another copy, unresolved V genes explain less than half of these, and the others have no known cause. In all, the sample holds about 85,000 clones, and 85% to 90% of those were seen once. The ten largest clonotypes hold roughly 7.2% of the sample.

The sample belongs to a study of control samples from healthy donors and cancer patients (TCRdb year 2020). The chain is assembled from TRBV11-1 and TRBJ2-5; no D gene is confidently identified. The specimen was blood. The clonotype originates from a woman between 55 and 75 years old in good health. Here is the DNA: TGTGCCAGCAGCCTAGACTGGGATCAGAAAGAGACCCAGTACTTC. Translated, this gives CASSLDWDQKETQYF.